The 20 T cell receptor beta chains below come from one sample, sequenced in a study of cytomegalovirus exposure and HLA in healthy donors. Vbeta (60) and Jbeta (13) primers were used in the PCR. Some clones are missing from TCRdb's copy, which holds only in-frame ones; the method was immunoSEQ multiplex PCR. The sample contains approximately 190,000 clones, approximately 82% of which appear only once. The specimen sequenced was PBMCs. These receptors all stem from a woman between 18 and 29 years old in good health and CMV-seronegative.

The chain has TRBV27 and TRBJ1-6; 8 bases are shared with TRBD1. This CDR3 contains 15 residues. Per the germline V gene, CDR1 is MNHEY and CDR2 is SMNVEV (reference sequence). The junction had 7 bases not matched to a gene; V was cut back by 6 bases and J by 6 bases. CDR3 DNA: TGTGCCAGCAGCCTGGGGGACAGGTCTAATTCACCCCTCCACTTT. Its protein is CASSLGDRSNSPLHF.

The chain joins TRBV19 to TRBJ2-1; 8 bases match TRBD2. CDR1 LNHDA and CDR2 SQIVND come from the germline V gene (reference sequence). V trimming: 5 bases; J trimming: 5 bases; junction bases outside the gene matches: 5. The CDR3 runs 14 residues. The CDR3 here is CASSPTSGNNEQFF. For the CDR3, the DNA is TGTGCCAGTAGTCCAACTAGCGGTAACAATGAGCAGTTCTTC.

The chain links TRBV29-1 to TRBJ2-1; 8 bases fit TRBD2. The CDR3 totals 16 residues. J gave up 10 bases and V 2 bases, and 16 bases lay outside the gene matches. The V gene's germline CDR1 is SQVTM and CDR2 ANQGSEA. Here the CDR3 DNA reads TGCAGCGTTGAACTTCCTAGTGGGCGGGAGGCGCCCGAGCAGTTCTTC. Translating gives CSVELPSGREAPEQFF.

V is TRBV27 and J is TRBJ2-7; 12 bases are a match to TRBD2. Trimming took 4 bases from V and 2 from J; bases not matched to a gene: 9. Germline assignment: CDR1 MNHEY and CDR2 SMNVEV (reference sequence). The CDR3 runs 17 residues. For the CDR3, the DNA is TGTGCCAGCAGTTCCCGGACTAGCGGGGTTAGGACCTACGAGCAGTACTTC. Translation gives CASSSRTSGVRTYEQYF.

V usage is TRBV6-5 and J usage is TRBJ2-1, with 8 positions matching TRBD2. CDR3 length: 14 residues. The ends lost 5 bases at V and 14 bases at J; junction bases unmatched: 14. CDR1 is MNHEY and CDR2 is SVGAGI in the germline V gene. The CDR3 bases are TGTGCCAGCAGTAAAGGGGGGGCCGGGACTAGAAAGTTCTTC. Protein product: CASSKGGAGTRKFF.

This clone has more than one count but fewer than ten. The rearrangement links TRBV4-3 to TRBJ1-1; maybe TRBD1 (6 bases). CDR1 LGHNA and CDR2 YSLEER come from the germline V gene. This CDR3 is 16 amino acids long. V was cut by 1 base and J by 0 bases, with 12 bases left in between. The DNA for the CDR3 is TGCGCCAGCAGCCAAGGGGGGGGCAGACTGAACACTGAAGCTTTCTTT. Translation gives CASSQGGGRLNTEAFF.

The table lists this clone with a count of one. For the CDR3, the DNA is TGTGCCAGCAGCTTGACCGGGACTAGCGGGAGGAATGCCAAAAACATTCAGTACTTC. Protein: CASSLTGTSGRNAKNIQYF. This chain joins TRBV5-8 and TRBJ2-4, with TRBD2 identical over 15 bases. Germline CDR1 reads SGHTS; CDR2 reads YDEGEE. CDR3 size: 19 residues. V was pared by 1 base and J by 1 base, with 6 bases of the junction left unmatched.

The CDR3 DNA reads TGTGCAAGTCGCCCTACTGAACAGGTATACAATGAGCAGTTCTTC. This sequence encodes CASRPTEQVYNEQFF. This sequence joins TRBV12-2 and TRBJ2-1; the table assigns TRBD1, which was not confirmed against the DNA. TRBV12-2 is flagged as a pseudogene. The length of the CDR3 is 15 residues.

The genes are TRBV7-8 and TRBJ1-5, with 10 bases aligning to TRBD1. Trimming removed 5 bases from V and 3 bases from J; junction bases left unmatched: 1. The CDR3 extends over 14 amino acids. Germline V gene lookup returns CDR1 SGHVS and CDR2 FQNEAQ. The CDR3 DNA is TGTGCCAGCAGCGGGACAGGGGCCAATCAGCCCCAGCATTTT. It is translated as CASSGTGANQPQHF.

This chain joins TRBV4-3 and TRBJ2-4; 9 bases agree with TRBD2. The J call is in doubt because the DNA end fits TRBJ2-1 better. In germline, CDR1 is LGHNA, CDR2 YSLEER. The CDR3 extends over 16 amino acids. Here the CDR3 reads CASSQDLAGAKNIQFF. DNA for the CDR3: TGCGCCAGCAGCCAAGATTTAGCGGGAGCCAAAAACATTCAGTTCTTC.

V usage is TRBV5-1 and J usage is TRBJ2-3; D is undetermined. CDR1 SGHRS and CDR2 YFSETQ come from the germline V gene. V dropped 3 bases and J dropped 2 bases, with 4 bases sitting between them. This CDR3 region has 12 residues. For the CDR3, the DNA is TGCGCCAGCAGCTGGGCCACAGATACGCAGTATTTT. This sequence encodes CASSWATDTQYF.

The chain uses TRBV6-5 and TRBJ1-2; D possibly corresponds to TRBD1 (6 bases). Trimming took 4 bases from V and 5 from J, leaving 8 bases between them. Germline CDR1 reads MNHEY; CDR2 reads SVGAGI. The CDR3 spans 12 residues. In DNA form, the CDR3 reads TGTGCCAGCAGTTTCAGGGGTTATGGCTACACCTTC. Its protein is CASSFRGYGYTF.

V gene TRBV19 combines with J gene TRBJ1-2, with TRBD1 identical over 7 bases. Germline CDR1 LNHDA, CDR2 SQIVND (reference sequence). J gave up 7 bases and V 2 bases, and 10 bases lay outside the gene matches. CDR3 length equals 15 residues. CDR3 residues: CASSIIGGGEVGYTF. The CDR3 region has the DNA TGTGCCAGTAGTATAATCGGAGGGGGCGAGGTTGGCTACACCTTC.

This clone was counted a single time. The chain joins TRBV13 to TRBJ1-3, with unresolved D. CDR1 and CDR2 from the germline V gene are PRHDT and FYEKMQ (reference sequence). The CDR3 is 14 amino acids. Trimming stripped 6 bases from V and 3 bases from J, with 12 bases between. CDR3 bases: TGTGCCAGCAGGAGTGTGGGCAGTGGAAACACCATATATTTT. Translation gives CASRSVGSGNTIYF.

The chain combines TRBV28 with TRBJ2-7; TRBD2 aligns across 7 bases. The CDR3 is made up of 15 amino acids. Germline CDR1 MDHEN, CDR2 SYDVKM. V lost 6 bases, J lost 2 bases, and 10 bases stayed unmatched. DNA for the CDR3: TGTGCCAGCAGCCAGCGTACCGCGGGGGCCTACGAGCAGTACTTC. The encoded protein is CASSQRTAGAYEQYF.

The V call is TRBV27, the J call TRBJ1-1; no firm D call. The germline V gene encodes CDR1 MNHEY and CDR2 SMNVEV (reference sequence). Trimming cost V 2 bases and J 3 bases, with 7 bases left between them. The CDR3 sequence is 13 residues long. The CDR3: CASSLQVYTEAFF. The CDR3 DNA reads TGTGCCAGCAGTTTACAGGTCTACACTGAAGCTTTCTTT.

The chain is built from TRBV14 and TRBJ2-3; D may be TRBD2 (5 bases). Germline lookup yields CDR1 SGHDN and CDR2 FVKESK. This CDR3 contains 15 residues. The V end was cut by 4 bases, the J end by 0 bases, with 11 bases between. The CDR3 sequence is CASSLGWESTDTQYF. CDR3 DNA: TGTGCCAGCAGCCTGGGATGGGAGAGCACAGATACGCAGTATTTT.

DNA for the CDR3: TGTGCCAGCAGCTCCATAAGCGGGAGAAGAAGCGGGTACGAGCAGTACTTC. Protein: CASSSISGRRSGYEQYF. The V call is TRBV11-2, the J call TRBJ2-5, with 8 bases that match TRBD2. The better agreement between TRBJ2-7 and the DNA end casts doubt on the J call. Germline values: CDR1 SGHAT, CDR2 FQNNGV. This CDR3 is built from 17 residues.

The gene calls are TRBV7-2 and TRBJ1-4, with D perhaps matching TRBD1 (5 bases). Germline V lookup: CDR1 SGHTA, CDR2 FQGNSA. V was shortened by 1 base and J by 8 bases, with 11 bases between the two germline ends. This CDR3 comprises 14 residues. The CDR3 DNA sequence: TGTGCCAGCAGCTTAGTCCAGGGTGGGGAAAAACTGTTTTTT. Translating gives CASSLVQGGEKLFF.

V gene TRBV30 combines with J gene TRBJ1-1, with TRBD1 matching over 11 bases. V lost 8 bases and J lost 6; bases outside the gene matches: 8. The CDR3 sequence is 13 residues long. The germline gives CDR1 GTSNPN, CDR2 SVGIG (reference sequence). The CDR3 region has the DNA TGTGCCCGGGGACAGGGGGAGAGCGCTGAAGCTTTCTTT. It specifies CARGQGESAEAFF.